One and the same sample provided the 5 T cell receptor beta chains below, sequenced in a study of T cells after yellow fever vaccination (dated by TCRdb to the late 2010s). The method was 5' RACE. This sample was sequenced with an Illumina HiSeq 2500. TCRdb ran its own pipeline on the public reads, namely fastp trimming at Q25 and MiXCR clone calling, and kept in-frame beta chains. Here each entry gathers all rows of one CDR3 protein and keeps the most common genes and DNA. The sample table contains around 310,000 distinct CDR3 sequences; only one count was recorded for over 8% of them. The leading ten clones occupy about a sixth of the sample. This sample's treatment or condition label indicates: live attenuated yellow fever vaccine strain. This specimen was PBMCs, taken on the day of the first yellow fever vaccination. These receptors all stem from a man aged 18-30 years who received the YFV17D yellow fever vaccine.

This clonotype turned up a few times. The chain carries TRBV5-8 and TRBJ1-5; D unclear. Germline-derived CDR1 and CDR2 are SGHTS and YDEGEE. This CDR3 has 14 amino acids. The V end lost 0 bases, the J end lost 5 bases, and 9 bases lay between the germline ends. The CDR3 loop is CASSLEVGYQPQHF. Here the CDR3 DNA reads TGTGCCAGCAGCTTGGAGGTGGGCTATCAGCCCCAGCATTTT.

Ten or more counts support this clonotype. This CDR3 is CASSSHHGSYNEQFF. Here the CDR3 DNA reads TGTGCCAGCAGTTCCCATCATGGGTCCTACAATGAGCAGTTCTTC. The chain is built from TRBV12-3 or TRBV12-4 and TRBJ2-1; no clear D gene. There are 15 residues in the CDR3. V lost 4 bases and J lost 1, with 11 bases in between.

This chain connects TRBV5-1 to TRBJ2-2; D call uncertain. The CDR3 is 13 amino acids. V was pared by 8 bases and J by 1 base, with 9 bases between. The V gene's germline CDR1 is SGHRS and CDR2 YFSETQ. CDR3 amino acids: CASFTGNTGELFF. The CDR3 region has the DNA TGCGCCAGTTTCACCGGGAACACCGGGGAGCTGTTTTTT. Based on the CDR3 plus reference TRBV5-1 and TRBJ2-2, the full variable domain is KAGVTQTPRYLIKTRGQQVTLSCSPISGHRSVSWYQQTPGQGLQFLFEYFSETQRNKGNFPGRFSGRQFSNSRSEMNVSTLELGDSALYLCASFTGNTGELFFGEGSRLTVL.

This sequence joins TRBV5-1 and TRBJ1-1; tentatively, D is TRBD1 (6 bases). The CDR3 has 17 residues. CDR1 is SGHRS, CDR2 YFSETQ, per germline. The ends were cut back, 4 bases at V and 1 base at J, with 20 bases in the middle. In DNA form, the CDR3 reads TGCGCCAGCAGCGTGAGAGGGGGACAAACCACGAACACTGAAGCTTTCTTT. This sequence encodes CASSVRGGQTTNTEAFF.

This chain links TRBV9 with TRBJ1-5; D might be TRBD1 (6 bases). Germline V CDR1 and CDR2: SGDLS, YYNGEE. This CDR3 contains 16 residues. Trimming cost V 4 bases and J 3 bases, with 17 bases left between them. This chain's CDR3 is CASSRSSGAVNQPQHF. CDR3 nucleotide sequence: TGTGCCAGCAGCCGAAGTTCGGGGGCCGTCAATCAGCCCCAGCATTTT.